This TCR beta chain was sequenced for a study of response to subunit inactivated influenza vaccine. Study-level results: It was the authors' suggestion that each seasonal influenza vaccination recruits few new T cells.

MiXCR, applied by TCRdb to the RT-PCR reads, yields one record per CDR3 protein. The data hold some 160,000 distinct CDR3 sequences, with roughly a tenth observed a single time. Germline CDR1 KGHDR, CDR2 SFDVKD. This CDR3 region has 12 residues. The V and J ends lost 3 bases and 5 bases respectively, with 4 bases between them. In this sample, this clonotype turned up a few times. Its specificity is unknown. This TCR was recovered from a man in his forties or fifties who received an inactivated influenza vaccine. The chain recombines TRBV24-1 with TRBJ1-5; D not resolved. The sample consisted of non-naive T cells sorted from PBMCs, taken about 6 weeks after vaccination. For the CDR3, the DNA is TGTGCCACCAGTGATCAGGATCAGCCCCAGCATTTT. Translated, it gives CATSDQDQPQHF.